This passage covers 5 T cell receptor beta chains from one sample sequenced in a study of T cells in Graves' hyperthyroidism and ophthalmopathy. Amplification of TCR beta CDR3 regions was performed using RNA transcripts as template. HTBI primers were used for first-round RT-PCR of the TCR CDR3. TCRdb recomputed calls from the multiplex PCR reads with MiXCR, one row per CDR3 protein. The sample has about 420,000 distinct CDR3 sequences; 15% to 19% are singletons. Sample: blood. Every receptor here comes from a woman aged 18 to 35 with Graves' hyperthyroidism.

This clonotype was counted at least ten times. This chain links TRBV7-9 with TRBJ2-7; D is undetermined. The V end lost 3 bases, the J end lost 5 bases, and 14 bases lay between the germline ends. This CDR3 is 14 amino acids long. Germline V lookup: CDR1 SEHNR, CDR2 FQNEAQ (reference sequence). This CDR3 is CASSLMGNRHEQYF. CDR3 nucleotides: TGTGCCAGCAGCTTGATGGGTAACCGCCACGAGCAGTACTTC.

In its sample, this clonotype was seen many times. The chain is built from TRBV10-3 and TRBJ2-7; 7 positions match TRBD2. Losses at the gene ends were 4 bases for V and 1 base for J; bases not matched to a gene: 7. There are 15 residues in the CDR3. The germline V gene encodes CDR1 ENHRY and CDR2 SYGVKD. CDR3 in DNA: TGTGCCATCAGTGCATCTAGCGGAGTTTCCTACGAGCAGTACTTC. This sequence encodes CAISASSGVSYEQYF.

The table lists this clonotype with many counts. This sequence joins TRBV12-3 or TRBV12-4 and TRBJ1-5; unclear D gene. The CDR3 runs 14 residues. V was shortened by 1 base and J by 3 bases, with 7 bases between the two germline ends. CDR3 sequence: CASSLGQLNQPQHF. CDR3 DNA sequence: TGTGCCAGCAGTTTAGGGCAGCTCAATCAGCCCCAGCATTTT.

This clonotype was observed many times. V usage is TRBV5-1 and J usage is TRBJ2-2; 13 bases line up with TRBD2. The V and J ends lost 4 bases and 4 bases, in that order; junction bases with no gene match: 4. This CDR3 region has 16 residues. Germline CDR1 is SGHRS and CDR2 is YFSETQ. As DNA, the CDR3 is TGCGCCAGCAGCCCACGGACTAGCGGGAGCACCGGGGAGCTGTTTTTT. This sequence encodes CASSPRTSGSTGELFF.

There are a few counts of this clonotype. The chain uses TRBV2 and TRBJ1-6; D is unresolved. V was pared by 3 bases and J by 3 bases, with 9 bases between. The CDR3 is made up of 15 amino acids. Looked up from germline, CDR1 is SNHLY and CDR2 is FYNNEI. CDR3 coding DNA: TGTGCCAGCAGTGATCTGGAGCTCTATAATTCACCCCTCCACTTT. It specifies CASSDLELYNSPLHF.